This T cell receptor beta chain was identified in a study of blood T cell repertoires in COVID-19. Germline V gene lookup returns CDR1 SQVTM and CDR2 ANQGSEA. Trimming took 6 bases from V and 7 from J; bases not matched to a gene: 11. The CDR3 loop spans 15 amino acids. Recovered participants had two consecutive negative NP/OP PCR tests, healthcare professional clearance, or symptom resolution. Using immunoSEQ multiplex PCR, the repertoire was profiled, and TCRdb retains in-frame clones only, with some absent. The sample has about 240,000 clones; around nine tenths are singletons. V usage is TRBV29-1 and J usage is TRBJ2-1, with 11 bases matching TRBD1. Sequenced material: PBMCs or T cells enriched from blood (not recorded which). The TCR originated in a woman in her 30s who had recovered from COVID-19. The CDR3 spells CSVRSGQGVGNEQFF. The DNA for the CDR3 is TGCAGCGTGAGGTCGGGACAGGGGGTCGGGAATGAGCAGTTCTTC.